Listed below are T cell receptor beta chains from one sample, sequenced in a study of CD4 T cells in relation to SARS-CoV-2 and coronaviruses. Using immunoSEQ multiplex PCR, the repertoire was profiled, and TCRdb retains in-frame clones only, with some absent. The sample yields roughly 68,000 clones, 90% to 95% seen once. The sequencing input was naive CD4+ T cells from PBMCs. These receptors were taken from a human donor in good health. CDR3s include the opening cysteine and the closing phenylalanine or tryptophan. The order of the fields is clone size, V gene, J gene, D gene, CDR3 DNA, CDR3 protein. D genes are given only for firm matches. Clone size appears in some rows only: once, few, many, or a class for an expanded clone.

abundance: .
v_gene: TRBV7-9
j_gene: TRBJ2-3
d_gene: .
CDR3nt: TGTGCCAGCAGCTTACCCCCAGCGAGAGATACGCAGTATTTT
CDR3aa: CASSLPPARDTQYF

abundance: .
v_gene: TRBV28
j_gene: TRBJ1-5
d_gene: .
CDR3nt: TGTGCCAGCAGTCCTAGCAATCAGCCCCAGCATTTT
CDR3aa: CASSPSNQPQHF

abundance: .
v_gene: TRBV6-5
j_gene: TRBJ1-4
d_gene: .
CDR3nt: TGTGCCAGCAGTCAAACTTGGGGTGGGGAAAAACTGTTTTTT
CDR3aa: CASSQTWGGEKLFF

abundance: .
v_gene: TRBV19
j_gene: TRBJ2-7
d_gene: .
CDR3nt: TGTGCCAGTAGTAGTGGGTACGAGCAGTACTTC
CDR3aa: CASSSGYEQYF

abundance: .
v_gene: TRBV14
j_gene: TRBJ2-3
d_gene: TRBD2
CDR3nt: TGTGCCAGCAGCCTCGGGGGGGAATCAGATACGCAGTATTTT
CDR3aa: CASSLGGESDTQYF

abundance: .
v_gene: TRBV18
j_gene: TRBJ2-3
d_gene: .
CDR3nt: TGTGCCAGCTCACCACCGGGGGTCGCAGATACGCAGTATTTT
CDR3aa: CASSPPGVADTQYF

abundance: .
v_gene: TRBV28
j_gene: TRBJ2-3
d_gene: TRBD1
CDR3nt: TGTGCCAGCAGTCCGCGGACAGGTTTGGGCACAGATACGCAGTATTTT
CDR3aa: CASSPRTGLGTDTQYF

abundance: .
v_gene: TRBV10-3
j_gene: TRBJ2-1
d_gene: TRBD1
CDR3nt: TGTGCCATCGGGGACAGTTACAATGAGCAGTTCTTC
CDR3aa: CAIGDSYNEQFF

abundance: .
v_gene: TRBV2
j_gene: TRBJ2-5
d_gene: .
CDR3nt: TGTGCCAGCAGTGAAGCGGGAGCAGGGGAGACCCAGTACTTC
CDR3aa: CASSEAGAGETQYF

abundance: .
v_gene: TRBV3-1/TRBV3-2
j_gene: TRBJ2-7
d_gene: .
CDR3nt: TGTGCCAGCAGCCTCCTGCCCCGGCGGGGCGAGCAGTACTTC
CDR3aa: CASSLLPRRGEQYF

abundance: .
v_gene: TRBV28
j_gene: TRBJ1-2
d_gene: TRBD1
CDR3nt: TGTGCCAGCATACCTACAGGGGGGGTCTTCTATGGCTACACCTTC
CDR3aa: CASIPTGGVFYGYTF

abundance: .
v_gene: TRBV7-2
j_gene: TRBJ2-1
d_gene: TRBD2
CDR3nt: TGTGCCAGCAGCTTAGCCGGACTAGCGGGGGATGAGCAGTTCTTC
CDR3aa: CASSLAGLAGDEQFF

abundance: .
v_gene: TRBV3-1/TRBV3-2
j_gene: TRBJ1-5
d_gene: .
CDR3nt: TGTGCCAGCAGCCAATCGATCGGTAGCAATCAGCCCCAGCATTTT
CDR3aa: CASSQSIGSNQPQHF

abundance: .
v_gene: TRBV3-1/TRBV3-2
j_gene: TRBJ2-7
d_gene: TRBD2
CDR3nt: TGTGCCAGCAGCCAAGCACCTTTGGGACTAGCGGGCTACGAGCAGTACTTC
CDR3aa: CASSQAPLGLAGYEQYF

abundance: .
v_gene: TRBV7-9
j_gene: TRBJ1-2
d_gene: TRBD1
CDR3nt: TGTGCCAGCAGCGATAGGGACAGGGATAACTATGGCTACACCTTC
CDR3aa: CASSDRDRDNYGYTF

abundance: .
v_gene: TRBV11-3
j_gene: TRBJ2-2
d_gene: TRBD1
CDR3nt: TGTGCCAGCAGCCCCGGACAGGGGGCGTCCGGGGAGCTGTTTTTT
CDR3aa: CASSPGQGASGELFF

abundance: .
v_gene: TRBV7-3
j_gene: TRBJ2-2
d_gene: TRBD1
CDR3nt: TGTGCCAGCAGCCGGGACAGGCGTAACACCGGGGAGCTGTTTTTT
CDR3aa: CASSRDRRNTGELFF

abundance: .
v_gene: TRBV18
j_gene: TRBJ2-3
d_gene: TRBD2
CDR3nt: TGTGCCAGCTCACCGACCGGGACTAGCTCAGATACGCAGTATTTT
CDR3aa: CASSPTGTSSDTQYF

abundance: .
v_gene: TRBV25-1
j_gene: TRBJ2-5
d_gene: TRBD1
CDR3nt: TGTGCCAGCAGTGACCCGACAGGGCCCCAAGAGACCCAGTACTTC
CDR3aa: CASSDPTGPQETQYF

abundance: .
v_gene: TRBV28
j_gene: TRBJ2-3
d_gene: TRBD2
CDR3nt: TGTGCCAGCAGTCAACTAGCGGGAGGGCCAGATACGCAGTATTTT
CDR3aa: CASSQLAGGPDTQYF

abundance: .
v_gene: TRBV28
j_gene: TRBJ1-2
d_gene: .
CDR3nt: TGTGCCAGCAGTTTACAGGGGTATGGCTACACCTTC
CDR3aa: CASSLQGYGYTF

abundance: once
v_gene: TRBV29-1
j_gene: TRBJ2-7
d_gene: TRBD2
CDR3nt: TGCAGCGGCGCCCCCCTAGCGGGAGATGAGCAGTACTTC
CDR3aa: CSGAPLAGDEQYF

abundance: .
v_gene: TRBV19
j_gene: TRBJ2-1
d_gene: .
CDR3nt: TGTGCCAGTAGCGAGGGCTACAATGAGCAGTTCTTC
CDR3aa: CASSEGYNEQFF

abundance: .
v_gene: TRBV27
j_gene: TRBJ2-1
d_gene: TRBD2
CDR3nt: TGTGCCAGCAGTTTATTATCCCGACTAGCGGAATACAATGAGCAGTTCTTC
CDR3aa: CASSLLSRLAEYNEQFF

abundance: .
v_gene: TRBV2
j_gene: TRBJ2-3
d_gene: .
CDR3nt: TGTGCCAGCAGTGGGCGGCAGGGAATCACAGATACGCAGTATTTT
CDR3aa: CASSGRQGITDTQYF

abundance: .
v_gene: TRBV19
j_gene: TRBJ1-5
d_gene: .
CDR3nt: TGTGCCAGTAGTATGGGGAGGCTGCCCCAGCATTTT
CDR3aa: CASSMGRLPQHF

abundance: .
v_gene: TRBV18
j_gene: TRBJ2-1
d_gene: TRBD1
CDR3nt: TGTGCCAGCTCACAAGCACTCCGGGACAGGGGGATCAATGAGCAGTTCTTC
CDR3aa: CASSQALRDRGINEQFF

abundance: .
v_gene: TRBV18
j_gene: TRBJ2-1
d_gene: TRBD2
CDR3nt: TGTGCCAGCTCACCCTTAGCGGGAGACGAGAATGAGCAGTTCTTC
CDR3aa: CASSPLAGDENEQFF

abundance: .
v_gene: TRBV5-1
j_gene: TRBJ1-1
d_gene: .
CDR3nt: TGCGCCAGCAGCCAGATTGGCAGCGGGGGTGAAGCTTTCTTT
CDR3aa: CASSQIGSGGEAFF

abundance: few
v_gene: TRBV6-5
j_gene: TRBJ2-3
d_gene: TRBD2
CDR3nt: TGTGCCAGCAGCCGAGGACTAGACACAGATACGCAGTATTTT
CDR3aa: CASSRGLDTDTQYF

abundance: .
v_gene: TRBV5-6
j_gene: TRBJ2-1
d_gene: TRBD2
CDR3nt: TGTGCCAGCAGCATCGGACTAGCGGGTTACAATGAGCAGTTCTTC
CDR3aa: CASSIGLAGYNEQFF

abundance: .
v_gene: TRBV28
j_gene: TRBJ2-3
d_gene: .
CDR3nt: TGTGCCACCGAGACAGAGGCAGATACGCAGTATTTT
CDR3aa: CATETEADTQYF

abundance: .
v_gene: TRBV3-1/TRBV3-2
j_gene: TRBJ2-7
d_gene: .
CDR3nt: TGTGCCAGCAGCCGCTTCGGGACGGCCTACGAGCAGTACTTC
CDR3aa: CASSRFGTAYEQYF

abundance: once
v_gene: TRBV19
j_gene: TRBJ1-1
d_gene: .
CDR3nt: TGTGCCAGTAGTATCACTACACTGAACACTGAAGCTTTCTTT
CDR3aa: CASSITTLNTEAFF

abundance: .
v_gene: TRBV6-5
j_gene: TRBJ2-2
d_gene: .
CDR3nt: TGTGCCAGCAGGGGGACGATGAACACCGGGGAGCTGTTTTTT
CDR3aa: CASRGTMNTGELFF

abundance: .
v_gene: TRBV29-1
j_gene: TRBJ1-4
d_gene: .
CDR3nt: TGCAGCGTTGAAGGGACGGCTGAAAAACTGTTTTTT
CDR3aa: CSVEGTAEKLFF

abundance: .
v_gene: TRBV28
j_gene: TRBJ1-5
d_gene: .
CDR3nt: TGTGCCAGCAGTTTTTCAGGGGTCATTCGCAATCAGCCCCAGCATTTT
CDR3aa: CASSFSGVIRNQPQHF

abundance: .
v_gene: TRBV10-3
j_gene: TRBJ2-3
d_gene: TRBD1
CDR3nt: TGTGCCATCAGTGAGTCGGGACAGGACACAGATACGCAGTATTTT
CDR3aa: CAISESGQDTDTQYF

abundance: .
v_gene: TRBV9
j_gene: TRBJ2-1
d_gene: .
CDR3nt: TGTGCCAGCAGCGTAGATATTATGAGCGGACAGTTCTTC
CDR3aa: CASSVDIMSGQFF

abundance: .
v_gene: TRBV5-1
j_gene: TRBJ2-2
d_gene: TRBD1
CDR3nt: TGCGCCAGCAGCTCGATGACTGGACAGGGGGCGGCCGGGGAGCTGTTTTTT
CDR3aa: CASSSMTGQGAAGELFF

abundance: .
v_gene: TRBV7-3
j_gene: TRBJ2-1
d_gene: TRBD2
CDR3nt: TGTGCCAGCAGCTCAACTAGCGGTATAAACAATGAGCAGTTCTTC
CDR3aa: CASSSTSGINNEQFF

abundance: once
v_gene: TRBV19
j_gene: TRBJ2-5
d_gene: TRBD1
CDR3nt: TGTGCCAGTAGAAACAGGGGTTCCGCCCAAGAGACCCAGTACTTC
CDR3aa: CASRNRGSAQETQYF

abundance: .
v_gene: TRBV5-1
j_gene: TRBJ2-5
d_gene: TRBD2
CDR3nt: TGCGCCAGCAGCTCCCCGGGAGGAGAGACCCAGTACTTC
CDR3aa: CASSSPGGETQYF

abundance: .
v_gene: TRBV11-2
j_gene: TRBJ1-1
d_gene: TRBD1
CDR3nt: TGTGCCAGCAGCCAGAGACAGGGGGCTCGGAACACTGAAGCTTTCTTT
CDR3aa: CASSQRQGARNTEAFF

abundance: .
v_gene: TRBV5-4
j_gene: TRBJ2-7
d_gene: .
CDR3nt: TGTGCCAGCAGCATCGGACCGAGCTCCTACGAGCAGTACTTC
CDR3aa: CASSIGPSSYEQYF

abundance: .
v_gene: TRBV5-4
j_gene: TRBJ2-1
d_gene: .
CDR3nt: TGTGCCAGCAGCGGAAGGGACGGCTCATTCTACAATGAGCAGTTCTTC
CDR3aa: CASSGRDGSFYNEQFF

abundance: .
v_gene: TRBV4-3
j_gene: TRBJ1-2
d_gene: TRBD1
CDR3nt: TGCGCCAGCAGCCCGCGGACAGGGGGGATTTATGGCTACACCTTC
CDR3aa: CASSPRTGGIYGYTF

abundance: .
v_gene: TRBV3-1/TRBV3-2
j_gene: TRBJ1-2
d_gene: .
CDR3nt: TGTGCCAGCAGCCACAGGGATAGCTATGGCTACACCTTC
CDR3aa: CASSHRDSYGYTF

abundance: once
v_gene: TRBV5-1
j_gene: TRBJ2-2
d_gene: .
CDR3nt: TGCGCCAGCTCAGAGGGGAACACCGGGGAGCTGTTTTTT
CDR3aa: CASSEGNTGELFF

abundance: .
v_gene: TRBV27
j_gene: TRBJ2-7
d_gene: TRBD1
CDR3nt: TGTGCCAGCAGTGTACGACAGGGTTACGAGCAGTACTTC
CDR3aa: CASSVRQGYEQYF

abundance: .
v_gene: TRBV6-6
j_gene: TRBJ2-4
d_gene: .
CDR3nt: TGTGCCAGCAGTTACGAGGACATTCAGTACTTC
CDR3aa: CASSYEDIQYF

abundance: .
v_gene: TRBV5-4
j_gene: TRBJ2-1
d_gene: .
CDR3nt: TGTGCCAGCAGCACGGGTACTAGTTCCTCCTACAATGAGCAGTTCTTC
CDR3aa: CASSTGTSSSYNEQFF

abundance: .
v_gene: TRBV5-1
j_gene: TRBJ2-5
d_gene: TRBD1
CDR3nt: TGCGCCAGCAGCTTGGTGAAAGGACAGGGGGAGGGGGAGACCCAGTACTTC
CDR3aa: CASSLVKGQGEGETQYF

abundance: .
v_gene: TRBV2
j_gene: TRBJ2-7
d_gene: .
CDR3nt: TGTGCCAGCAGGGGACGGACAGGAGGGAACGACGAGCAGTACTTC
CDR3aa: CASRGRTGGNDEQYF

abundance: .
v_gene: TRBV7-2
j_gene: TRBJ1-6
d_gene: .
CDR3nt: TGTGCCAGCAGCCAGGGACATATAGGGAATAATTCACCCCTCCACTTT
CDR3aa: CASSQGHIGNNSPLHF

abundance: .
v_gene: TRBV5-5
j_gene: TRBJ2-7
d_gene: .
CDR3nt: TGTGCCAGCAGCTGGGGGGCTGACGAGCAGTACTTC
CDR3aa: CASSWGADEQYF

abundance: .
v_gene: TRBV5-4
j_gene: TRBJ2-1
d_gene: .
CDR3nt: TGTGCCAGCAGCTCGGGACCGGGCTCCTACAATGAGCAGTTCTTC
CDR3aa: CASSSGPGSYNEQFF

abundance: .
v_gene: TRBV28
j_gene: TRBJ2-7
d_gene: .
CDR3nt: TGTGCCAGCAGTTTAAGTTCGCCTCCGGCGCACTTC
CDR3aa: CASSLSSPPAHF

abundance: .
v_gene: TRBV6-5
j_gene: TRBJ2-5
d_gene: .
CDR3nt: TGTGCCAGCAGTTACTCACAGGGAGAGACCCAGTACTTC
CDR3aa: CASSYSQGETQYF